The clone carrying this T cell receptor beta chain was seen a few times. The data belong to a study of T cell repertoires in cytomegalovirus infection. Germline V gene data show CDR1 as SQVTM and CDR2 as ANQGSEA. CDR3 size: 16 residues. Trimming removed 2 bases at V and 10 bases at J, with 25 bases between. MiXCR, applied by TCRdb to the reads, yields one record per CDR3 protein. The sample comprises 600,000 to 800,000 distinct CDR3 sequences, approximately 24% of which are singletons, and around 7.6% rests with the top ten. The genes are TRBV29-1 and TRBJ2-3; maybe TRBD1 (6 bases). The sequenced material came from CD8+ T cells from PBMCs. The clonotype originates from a human donor in good health (CMV status not recorded). Some clones in this sample may be carry-over from other donors' samples. The CDR3 nucleotides are TGCAGCGTTGAAATATATGCAGGGGCCCCTTTGATTGCGCAGTATTTT. It yields the protein CSVEIYAGAPLIAQYF.